This T cell receptor (beta chain) originates from a study of T cells expressing NK-cell markers (dated by TCRdb to 2018 to 2020). With regard to the full study: Three sorted T-cell subsets (CD3+CD56+NKG2C+, CD3+CD56+NKG2C- and CD3+CD56-NKG2C+) from seven to nine donors had their TCR beta-chain repertoires profiled. Of the eight sequenced donors, seven were found to be HCMV-seropositive and one was found to be HCMV-seronegative. Libraries were sequenced as 2 x 150 bp reads on Illumina HiSeq 2000/2500, MiSeq or NextSeq. Randomly selected healthy volunteers, three men and five women, were used as the eight sequenced donors. The investigation overall reported the following: Those dominant clonotypes were again the most abundant among CD3+CD56-NKG2C+ cells in a few donors, at about 28.3-60.1%. In several donors, the dominant CD3+CD56+NKG2C+ clonotypes were found to rank among the top 10 CD8+ clonotypes and to make up about 1.0-7.5% of CD8+ T cells. It remained unclear whether the expanded NKG2C-expressing T cell clones were specific for HCMV antigens.

Sequencer: Illumina HiSeq 2000. The TCR beta cDNA libraries were made using 5'RACE template switching, a step that added both a universal primer site and unique molecular identifiers. cDNA synthesis was primed from the TCR beta constant segment and was followed by two successive PCR amplification steps. Per the original workflow: MIGEC was used to demultiplex reads and group reads by UMI, and MiTCR was used to assemble and quantify clonotypes. To exclude erroneous sequences, any TCR cDNA sequence not supported by at least two reads was discarded. Downstream repertoire analysis used the tcR package, and clonotypes were matched across fractions by CDR3 nucleotide sequence plus V segment. Antigen specificity was annotated against VDJdb with VDJmatch, allowing one amino acid substitution in CDR3. The reads went through TCRdb reprocessing, and each CDR3 protein sequence gets one entry with no DNA. These V and J calls derive from TCRdb rather than the authors' analysis. The sample table gives approximately 170,000 distinct CDR3 sequences. The ten largest clones capture 20% to 25% of the sample.

HCMV-specific IgG was detected in serum with a commercial ELISA kit to determine HCMV serostatus. Ficoll density gradient centrifugation was used to isolate peripheral blood mononuclear cells from blood. From the germline V gene, CDR1 is SGHTA and CDR2 is FQGNSA. The CDR3 runs 15 amino acids, cysteine and phenylalanine included. No DNA was logged. Notes on this clonotype: This receptor's antigen is unknown.

The sequence links TRBV7-2 to TRBJ2-5. Input material: blood T cells: a sorted CD56 or NKG2C T cell subset, CD4+ or CD8+ T cells, or bulk PBMC T cells (not recorded which). The clonotype comes from a man aged 18 to 69 in good health. The CDR3 sequence is CASSSDLLYQETQYF.